This T cell receptor (beta chain) stems from a study of radiation and T cells in renal cell carcinoma. Time point described: blood 4 weeks post-SBRT, at nephrectomy. This sample's treatment: 15 Gy SBRT to primary tumor, nephrectomy 4 weeks later. Sequenced by immunoSEQ multiplex PCR; TCRdb stores in-frame clones only, minus some. The table lists 140,000 or so clones, roughly 90% of them singletons, with 15% to 20% in the top ten. This clone showed up just a few times. This CDR3 comprises 13 residues. Germline lookup yields CDR1 SEHNR and CDR2 FQNEAQ (reference sequence). V lost 4 bases, J lost 3 bases, and 10 bases lay in between.

The sequences come from blood, collected from a patient whose treatment included radiotherapy and nephrectomy. The gene calls are TRBV7-9 and TRBJ2-7; D remains ambiguous. The sequence was collected from a woman in her forties or fifties with renal cell carcinoma. For the CDR3, the DNA is TGTGCCAGCAGCTCAGGACGTATCTACGAGCAGTACTTC. Residues: CASSSGRIYEQYF.